One T cell receptor beta chain is described in this entry. Its cognate antigen is unknown. Through a sample-barcoded 5' primer and a J-beta primer mix, a second PCR was run for 7 to 11 cycles. Each CDR3 protein is one row after TCRdb ran MiXCR on the 5' RACE reads. The sample comprises 600,000 to 900,000 distinct CDR3 sequences, roughly 26% of which are singletons, and under 3% rests with the top ten. These data originate in a study of blood T cells in healthy people across ages. This CDR3 spans 14 amino acids. The V gene lost 2 bases and the J gene lost 8 bases, with 12 bases spanning the gap. Germline V lookup: CDR1 MGHRA, CDR2 YSYEKL. Notes on the study in general: Possibly, changes in expanded clonotypes were confounded because donor CMV status was unknown. More naive CD4+ cells and higher diversity were found in long-lived than in aged donors.

The same specimen was also included in a second study, on T cells of mothers and their children. That source adds: Mothers and children who were related shared slightly more overlap than unrelated pairs, but not significantly more. At a sensitivity of about 100 clones per million clonotypes, no persistent microchimeric T cell clones appeared.

Sequencing input: blood. The chain uses TRBV4-1 and TRBJ1-4; no clear D gene. This clonotype was sampled from a boy aged 5-17 years in good health. The CDR3 nucleotides read TGCGCCAGCAGCCAATGGACGACTGGAGAAAAACTGTTTTTT. Its translation: CASSQWTTGEKLFF.